Here is one TCR beta chain with its context. The antigen is not known. The data were taken from a study of T cell responses to AZD1222 COVID-19 vaccine. In germline, CDR1 is SGHRS, CDR2 YFSETQ. V was shortened by 2 bases and J by 0 bases, with 3 bases between the two germline ends. The CDR3 is 13 residues long. Sequenced by immunoSEQ multiplex PCR; TCRdb stores in-frame clones only, minus some. The sample holds some 150,000 clones, 70% to 90% seen once. Regarding the study as a whole: Baseline antibody screening turned up just a handful of seropositive AZD1222 recipients. Donors in the cohort were predominantly white British and more often female, and clonal diversity was possibly underestimated. The peak T cell response came first, and repertoires were sampled only after it.

This sample comprised peripheral blood, obtained 28 days after the second dose of the MenACWY control vaccine. The rearrangement joins TRBV5-1 to TRBJ1-5; D gene uncertain. This sequence originates from an adult who received the MenACWY meningococcal vaccine as a control. CDR3 sequence: CASSLLSNQPQHF. The CDR3 DNA reads TGCGCCAGCAGCTTACTTAGCAATCAGCCCCAGCATTTT.